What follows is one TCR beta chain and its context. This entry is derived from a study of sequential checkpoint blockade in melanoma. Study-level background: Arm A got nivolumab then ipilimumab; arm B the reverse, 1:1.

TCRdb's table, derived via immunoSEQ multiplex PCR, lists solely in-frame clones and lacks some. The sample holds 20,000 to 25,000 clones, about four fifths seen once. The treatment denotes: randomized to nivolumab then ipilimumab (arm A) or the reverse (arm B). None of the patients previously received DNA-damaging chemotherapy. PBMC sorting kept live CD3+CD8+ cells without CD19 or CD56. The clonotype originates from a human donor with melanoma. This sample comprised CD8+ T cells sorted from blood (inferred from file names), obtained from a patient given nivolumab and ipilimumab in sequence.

The CDR3 sequence is CASSREQGIVEQYF. The CDR3 DNA follows: TGTGCCAGCAGTCGAGAACAGGGGATTGTGGAGCAGTACTTC. The V call is TRBV28, the J call TRBJ2-7; 7 bases are shared with TRBD1. This CDR3 has 14 amino acids. Germline CDR1 MDHEN, CDR2 SYDVKM. The V segment lost 5 bases and the J segment 7 bases; nucleotides outside the gene matches: 11.